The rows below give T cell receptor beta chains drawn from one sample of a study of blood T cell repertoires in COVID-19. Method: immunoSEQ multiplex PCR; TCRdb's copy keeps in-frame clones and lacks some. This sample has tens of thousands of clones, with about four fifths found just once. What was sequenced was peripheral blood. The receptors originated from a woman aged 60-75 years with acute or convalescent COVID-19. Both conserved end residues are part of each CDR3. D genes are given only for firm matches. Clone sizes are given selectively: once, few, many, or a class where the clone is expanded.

CASSLDGLLAGGSGGEQFF	TGTGCCAGCAGCTTAGATGGGTTACTAGCGGGAGGCTCGGGAGGTGAGCAGTTCTTC	TRBV7-2	NA	TRBJ2-1	TRBD2
CASSPGTGEIQALHF	TGTGCCAGCTCACCGGGGACAGGGGAAATTCAAGCCCTCCACTTT	TRBV18	NA	TRBJ1-6	TRBD1
CASSAGTGGDYGYTF	TGCGCCAGCAGTGCTGGGACAGGGGGCGACTATGGCTACACCTTC	TRBV10-2	NA	TRBJ1-2	TRBD1
CASSLGGTGNRRGYTF	TGTGCCAGCAGCTTGGGCGGGACAGGGAACCGTAGGGGCTACACCTTC	TRBV5-6	once	TRBJ1-2	TRBD1
CASSVSGNQPQHF	TGTGCCAGCAGCGTATCGGGGAATCAGCCCCAGCATTTT	TRBV9	NA	TRBJ1-5	NA
CASRHRQGYGYTF	TGCGCCAGCAGACACAGACAGGGGTATGGCTACACCTTC	TRBV5-1	NA	TRBJ1-2	TRBD1
CASSLGQLQETQYF	TGTGCCAGCAGCCTGGGACAGCTCCAAGAGACCCAGTACTTC	TRBV7-9	NA	TRBJ2-5	TRBD1
CASSLSQDLYTEAFF	TGTGCCAGCAGTTTATCACAGGACCTATACACTGAAGCTTTCTTT	TRBV28	NA	TRBJ1-1	NA
CATSRDLSGGPPNEQFF	TGTGCCACCAGCAGAGATCTTTCGGGGGGGCCTCCCAATGAGCAGTTCTTC	TRBV15	NA	TRBJ2-1	TRBD2
CASGLLTDRPNEQFF	TGTGCTAGTGGTTTGCTAACCGACAGGCCAAATGAGCAGTTCTTC	TRBV12-5	NA	TRBJ2-1	NA
CASSSTPRRGPAYGYTF	TGTGCCAGCAGCTCAACCCCCAGGAGGGGGCCGGCCTATGGCTACACCTTC	TRBV7-9	NA	TRBJ1-2	TRBD1
CASSPGTGVGYTF	TGTGCCAGCTCACCCGGGACAGGGGTTGGCTACACCTTC	TRBV18	NA	TRBJ1-2	TRBD1
CASSLADNEQFF	TGCGCCAGCAGCTTGGCCGACAATGAGCAGTTCTTC	TRBV5-1	NA	TRBJ2-1	NA
CASISLGRGHTDTQYF	TGTGCCAGCATCTCCCTCGGGCGGGGGCACACAGATACGCAGTATTTT	TRBV27	NA	TRBJ2-3	NA
CASSLGARGRNYGYTF	TGTGCCAGCAGTTTAGGAGCCAGGGGGCGCAACTATGGCTACACCTTC	TRBV28	NA	TRBJ1-2	TRBD1
CASGPTGFAEKLFF	TGTGCCAGTGGCCCGACAGGGTTCGCTGAAAAACTGTTTTTT	TRBV19	NA	TRBJ1-4	TRBD1
CASSPRQNTEAFF	TGTGCCAGTAGTCCGCGACAGAACACTGAAGCTTTCTTT	TRBV19	once	TRBJ1-1	NA
CASSDRGGYGYTF	TGTGCCAGCAGTGACAGGGGTGGCTATGGCTACACCTTC	TRBV27	NA	TRBJ1-2	TRBD1
CASSYRATGVGEQYF	TGTGCCAGCAGTTACCGGGCGACAGGGGTCGGGGAGCAGTACTTC	TRBV6-5	NA	TRBJ2-7	TRBD1
CATSGGQHNQPQHF	TGTGCCACCAGTGGGGGACAGCACAATCAGCCCCAGCATTTT	TRBV24-1	NA	TRBJ1-5	TRBD1
CASSFDPSGIYGYTF	TGTGCCAGTAGTTTCGACCCCTCAGGGATCTATGGCTACACCTTC	TRBV19	NA	TRBJ1-2	NA
CASSLGTETYNEQFF	TGCGCCAGCAGCCTGGGGACAGAGACCTACAATGAGCAGTTCTTC	TRBV5-1	NA	TRBJ2-1	TRBD1
CASSLGGAGGADTQYF	TGTGCCAGCAGCTTAGGGGGAGCGGGGGGTGCCGATACGCAGTATTTT	TRBV7-2	NA	TRBJ2-3	TRBD2
CASSDGRSGRYEQFF	TGTGCCAGCAGCGACGGCCGTTCGGGGAGGTATGAGCAGTTCTTC	TRBV3-1/TRBV3-2	NA	TRBJ2-1	NA
CASSLRQGGDQPQHF	TGTGCCAGCAGCTTAAGACAGGGTGGAGATCAGCCCCAGCATTTT	TRBV7-6	NA	TRBJ1-5	TRBD1
CATSDLDAAGLINEQFF	TGTGCCACCAGTGATTTAGACGCCGCGGGACTAATAAATGAGCAGTTCTTC	TRBV24-1	NA	TRBJ2-1	TRBD2
CASSQRYLAGGGNEQFF	TGTGCCAGCAGCCAACGATACCTAGCGGGAGGTGGCAATGAGCAGTTCTTC	TRBV14	NA	TRBJ2-1	TRBD2
CASSWMGESGNNEQFF	TGTGCCAGCAGCTGGATGGGGGAGAGCGGGAACAATGAGCAGTTCTTC	TRBV7-3	few	TRBJ2-1	TRBD2
CASSIMTEPGGQYF	TGTGCCAGCAGCATCATGACAGAACCCGGGGGCCAGTACTTC	TRBV5-4	NA	TRBJ2-5	NA
CASSLGRGSVEAFF	TGTGCCAGCAGCCTAGGGCGGGGGTCGGTGGAAGCTTTCTTT	TRBV7-2	NA	TRBJ1-1	NA
CASRGHGRAKNIQYF	TGTGCCAGCAGAGGACACGGGCGAGCCAAAAACATTCAGTACTTC	TRBV6-5	NA	TRBJ2-4	NA
CATSRAFSLYNTGELFF	TGTGCCACCAGCAGAGCCTTTTCTCTATATAACACCGGGGAGCTGTTTTTT	TRBV15	few	TRBJ2-2	NA
CASRATGSSYEQYF	TGTGCCAGCAGGGCGACAGGAAGCTCCTACGAGCAGTACTTC	TRBV2	NA	TRBJ2-7	NA
CASSLEGGGSYEQYF	TGTGCCAGCAGCTTAGAAGGCGGCGGCTCCTACGAGCAGTACTTC	TRBV11-2	once	TRBJ2-7	NA
CASSQEGVAGNTIYF	TGTGCCAGCAGCCAAGAAGGGGTTGCTGGAAACACCATATATTTT	TRBV3-1/TRBV3-2	NA	TRBJ1-3	NA
CASSMGQGRSTEAFF	TGTGCCAGTAGTATGGGACAGGGCCGGAGCACTGAAGCTTTCTTT	TRBV19	NA	TRBJ1-1	TRBD1
CASRLSGQPYGYTF	TGTGCCAGCAGGCTATCTGGACAGCCTTATGGCTACACCTTC	TRBV28	NA	TRBJ1-2	NA
CASSEAKGSYNEQFF	TGTGCCAGCAGTGAAGCGAAGGGGTCCTACAATGAGCAGTTCTTC	TRBV6-1	NA	TRBJ2-1	NA
CASSQDTQSHEQYF	TGTGCCAGCAGCCAAGATACCCAGTCCCACGAGCAGTACTTC	TRBV3-1/TRBV3-2	NA	TRBJ2-7	NA
CASSQDGVGGEETQYF	TGCGCCAGCAGCCAAGATGGGGTGGGGGGTGAGGAGACCCAGTACTTC	TRBV4-1	once	TRBJ2-5	NA